The 5 T cell receptor beta chains given below trace back to one sample, sequenced in a study of CD8+ T cells in alopecia areata. Reverse transcription of extracted RNA yielded cDNA, which provided the sequencing template. The method was immunoSEQ multiplex PCR; TCRdb's version includes in-frame clones alone and lacks a portion of them. There are approximately 58,000 clones in the sample; roughly 40% occur only once, and around 54% lies in the top ten. Material for sequencing was NKG2D-low CD8+ T cells sorted from blood. These receptor sequences come from a human donor with alopecia areata.

This clone was found a few times. The CDR3 sequence: CASSNGRGSSYNEQFF. CDR3 nucleotide sequence: TGTGCCAGCAGCAACGGACGGGGAAGCTCCTACAATGAGCAGTTCTTC. The chain recombines TRBV7-9 with TRBJ2-1; weak D call: TRBD2 (5 bases). Deletions cut 5 bases from V and 0 bases from J, with 14 bases between. CDR1 is SEHNR and CDR2 is FQNEAQ in the germline V gene (reference sequence). The CDR3 sequence is 16 residues long.

The CDR3, as DNA: TGTGCCAGCAGCTTGGGTAGGAGCGGGACAAGCTCCTACGAGCAGTACTTC. This translates into CASSLGRSGTSSYEQYF. The chain links TRBV5-6 to TRBJ2-7; a possible D gene is TRBD2 (7 bases). Germline lookup yields CDR1 SGHDT and CDR2 YYEEEE. V was shortened by 0 bases and J by 0 bases, with 16 bases between the two germline ends. The CDR3 contains 17 residues.

This sequence joins TRBV4-3 and TRBJ2-7; 7 bases align to TRBD1. The CDR3 consists of 15 residues. In germline, CDR1 is LGHNA, CDR2 YSLEER. V gave up 1 base and J gave up 3 bases; unmatched junction bases: 6. The CDR3 region is CASSQVTGAVYEQYF. The DNA for the CDR3 is TGCGCCAGCAGCCAAGTTACAGGGGCGGTCTACGAGCAGTACTTC.

This clone has a single count. V and J are TRBV29-1 and TRBJ2-7, with 9 bases that match TRBD1. This CDR3 comprises 14 residues. J gave up 1 base and V 7 bases, and 8 bases lay outside the gene matches. The germline gives CDR1 SQVTM, CDR2 ANQGSEA. The chain's CDR3 is CSASDRGESYEQYF. CDR3 nucleotide sequence: TGCAGCGCTTCGGACAGGGGAGAATCCTACGAGCAGTACTTC.

CDR3 in DNA: TGTGCCAGTCTCGAAGGAATGAACACTGAAGCTTTCTTT. It codes for CASLEGMNTEAFF. The chain recombines TRBV19 with TRBJ1-1; D uncertain. Germline V gene lookup returns CDR1 LNHDA and CDR2 SQIVND (reference sequence). V lost 8 bases and J 0 bases, leaving 10 bases between the germline ends. The CDR3 has 13 amino acids.